This TCR beta chain stems from a study of T cells in Graves' hyperthyroidism and ophthalmopathy. Study background: Prior to any treatment, at the point of initial diagnosis, peripheral blood was collected.

Uncontrolled infection, other autoimmune disease, pregnancy and lactation each barred patients from inclusion. CDR3 length equals 15 residues. The V gene's germline CDR1 is GTSNPN and CDR2 SVGIG (reference sequence). Trimming pared 5 bases from V and 0 bases from J, leaving 11 bases between. TCR beta CDR3 regions were amplified from RNA. The TCR CDR3 was amplified in a first-round RT-PCR using the HTBI primer set. TCRdb fed the multiplex PCR reads into MiXCR, producing one record per CDR3 protein. The sample holds some 550,000 distinct CDR3 sequences, more than 15% seen once. This clonotype was seen many times. Its matching antigen is unknown. Study conclusions and caveats: Most thyroid clonotypes expanded above 0.001 were also detected in blood. The model made its ophthalmopathy prediction, and onset followed a median around 6.9 months later.

This clonotype was sampled from a woman aged 40 to 50 with Graves' ophthalmopathy. Material: blood. The gene calls are TRBV30 and TRBJ2-6; D is ambiguous. CDR3 DNA sequence: TGTGCCTGGGCTCCTCAGTACTCTGGGGCCAACGTCCTGACTTTC. Its protein is CAWAPQYSGANVLTF.